These 25 T cell receptor beta chains were all obtained from the same sample, sequenced in a study of regulatory T cells in long-lasting Graves disease. The time point here: newly diagnosed GD, antithyroid drugs for less than 3 months. There was RNA extracted from PBMCs, and the TCR library was made from it. Relying on iRepertoire HTBI primers and Arm-PCR of CDR3 regions, the team built TCR beta libraries. One entry per CDR3 protein, called by TCRdb with MiXCR from the multiplex PCR reads. The profile covers about 400,000 distinct CDR3 sequences, with 15% appearing a single time and roughly 7.7% taken by the ten largest. These same records also appear under a second study, on T cells in Graves' hyperthyroidism and ophthalmopathy.

The material sequenced was peripheral blood mononuclear cells (PBMCs), taken at new diagnosis, from a patient treated with antithyroid drugs. These receptors were obtained from a woman aged 40 to 50 with Graves disease.

The chain is built from TRBV10-3 and TRBJ1-3; the D gene is possibly TRBD1 (5 bases). This CDR3 comprises 13 residues. Germline V CDR1 and CDR2: ENHRY, SYGVKD. Trimming removed 3 bases from V and 8 bases from J, with 11 bases in between. CDR3 in DNA: TGTGCCATCAGTGACCCCAGGGCGGACACCATATATTTT. Residues: CAISDPRADTIYF.

This clonotype came up many times. This chain uses TRBV12-3 or TRBV12-4 with TRBJ1-5; D remains unclear. The CDR3 extends over 15 amino acids. Trimming shortened V by 2 bases and J by 2 bases, and 10 bases separated the two germline ends. CDR3 region: CASSLSSGGNQPQHF. DNA of the CDR3: TGTGCCAGCAGTTTAAGTTCCGGGGGCAATCAGCCCCAGCATTTT.

This clonotype is a singleton in its sample. Since a much larger clone is just one base distant, this may be a read error. The chain has TRBV13 and TRBJ1-1, with TRBD1 identical over 8 bases. The CDR3 extends over 14 amino acids. Germline trimming cut 5 bases from V and 6 bases from J; bases unmatched to any gene: 8. In germline, CDR1 is PRHDT, CDR2 FYEKMQ (reference sequence). The CDR3 here is CASSHRDRYAEAFF. The DNA for the CDR3 is TGTGCCAGCAGCCACCGGGACAGGTACGCTGAAGCTTTCTTT.

In its sample, this clonotype was seen many times. V usage is TRBV2 and J usage is TRBJ2-2; TRBD1 matches 8 bases. CDR1 and CDR2 (germline): SNHLY, FYNNEI. The CDR3 extends over 14 amino acids. J lost 6 bases, V lost 3 bases, and 3 bases had no gene match. The DNA for the CDR3 is TGTGCCAGCAGTGATGGGACAGGTGCCGGGGAGCTGTTTTTT. Protein: CASSDGTGAGELFF.

This clonotype was counted ten times or more. This chain joins TRBV2 and TRBJ2-7; D may be TRBD1 (7 bases). With 3 bases removed from V and 3 bases from J, the gap between germline ends came to 12 bases. Germline V gene data show CDR1 as SNHLY and CDR2 as FYNNEI. The CDR3 loop spans 14 amino acids. CDR3 in amino acids: CASSDWGDSYEQYF. The CDR3 DNA reads as TGTGCCAGCAGTGACTGGGGGGACAGCTACGAGCAGTACTTC. The variable domain in full, with the rest retrieved from reference TRBV2 and TRBJ2-7, is EPEVTQTPSHQVTQMGQEVILRCVPISNHLYFYWYRQILGQKVEFLVSFYNNEISEKSEIFDDQFSVERPDGSNFTLKIRSTKLEDSAMYFCASSDWGDSYEQYFGPGTRLTVT.

This clonotype was found many times. The rearrangement links TRBV12-3 or TRBV12-4 to TRBJ2-1; 10 bases match TRBD1. With V trimmed by 6 bases and J by 5 bases, 10 bases remained unmatched. The CDR3 extends over 16 amino acids. The CDR3 spells CASSSRDRGRHNEQFF. The CDR3 coding sequence is TGTGCCAGCAGCTCTCGCGACAGGGGGCGACACAATGAGCAGTTCTTC.

The CDR3 sequence is CASSSGSNRGSYEQYF. Written as DNA, the CDR3 is TGTGCCAGCAGCTCGGGTTCTAACAGGGGAAGCTACGAGCAGTACTTC. This rearrangement joins TRBV3-1 to TRBJ2-7, with TRBD1 identical over 7 bases. J gave up 3 bases and V 5 bases, and 13 bases lay outside the gene matches. CDR1 and CDR2 from the germline V gene are LGHDT and YNNKEL (reference sequence). CDR3 size: 16 residues.

The gene calls are TRBV4-1 and TRBJ2-1, with TRBD2 matching 10 bases. This CDR3 contains 16 residues. Germline V gene sequence: CDR1 MGHRA, CDR2 YSYEKL. The junction had 2 bases not matched to a gene; V was cut back by 3 bases and J by 0 bases. The DNA of the CDR3 is TGCGCCAGCAGCCACCGACTAGCGGGCTCCTACAATGAGCAGTTCTTC. Protein product: CASSHRLAGSYNEQFF.

The chain links TRBV9 to TRBJ1-3, with D unresolved. This CDR3 comprises 17 residues. The V gene's germline CDR1 is SGDLS and CDR2 YYNGEE. Trimming took 3 bases from V and 0 from J, leaving 16 bases between them. CDR3: CASSAPSGGFSGNTIYF. CDR3 nucleotide sequence: TGTGCCAGCAGCGCCCCCTCGGGCGGATTCTCTGGAAACACCATATATTTT.

This clonotype was found many times. The chain carries TRBV15 and TRBJ2-1; D remains unclear. The CDR3 contains 13 residues. Trimming cost V 0 bases and J 8 bases, with 8 bases left between them. Germline-derived CDR1 and CDR2 are LNHNV and YYDKDF (reference sequence). DNA of the CDR3: TGTGCCACCAGCAGAGATAGAAGGGATGAGCAGTTCTTC. Protein sequence: CATSRDRRDEQFF.

Ten or more counts support this clonotype. This sequence joins TRBV7-3 and TRBJ2-2; D ambiguous. V gave up 5 bases and J gave up 6 bases, with 10 bases separating them. From germline, CDR1 is SGHTA and CDR2 FQGTGA. The CDR3 sequence is 13 residues long. The CDR3 protein is CASSTDNSGELFF. In DNA form, the CDR3 reads TGTGCCAGCAGCACTGACAATTCCGGGGAGCTGTTTTTT. Using reference TRBV7-3 and TRBJ2-2 for the parts outside the CDR3, the full variable domain is GAGVSQTPSNKVTEKGKYVELRCDPISGHTALYWYRQSLGQGPEFLIYFQGTGAADDSGLPNDRFFAVRPEGSVSTLKIQRTERGDSAVYLCASSTDNSGELFFGEGSRLTVL.

At least ten counts were recorded for this clonotype. The rearrangement joins TRBV29-1 to TRBJ1-1, with no clear D. V was trimmed by 6 bases and J by 4 bases, leaving 15 bases between them. The CDR3 covers 13 residues. Germline CDR1 reads SQVTM; CDR2 reads ANQGSEA. The chain's CDR3 is CSVPPVSGTEAFF. DNA for the CDR3: TGCAGCGTCCCCCCGGTCAGCGGCACTGAAGCTTTCTTT.

As regards this clonotype: A much larger clonotype is one base distant, so this may be a read error. The chain carries TRBV12-3 or TRBV12-4 and TRBJ2-5; D possibly corresponds to TRBD2 (5 bases). The CDR3 has 12 amino acids. Trimming pared 6 bases from V and 9 bases from J, leaving 14 bases between. The CDR3 bases are TGTGCCAGCAGCCCGGGCTTGGAGGCCCAGTACTTC. Its translation is CASSPGLEAQYF.

This clonotype was seen at least ten times. The chain joins TRBV7-8 to TRBJ2-7, with 7 bases aligning to TRBD2. Germline V gene sequence: CDR1 SGHVS, CDR2 FQNEAQ. The CDR3 extends over 16 amino acids. The junction had 8 bases not matched to a gene; V was cut back by 1 base and J by 2 bases. The CDR3 region has the DNA TGTGCCAGCAGCTTAGGAGGGTGGGACTATACCTACGAGCAGTACTTC. Its translation: CASSLGGWDYTYEQYF.

In this sample, this clonotype turned up many times. The V and J genes are TRBV6-1 and TRBJ1-4, with 11 bases fitting TRBD1. Germline V CDR1 and CDR2: MNHNS, SASEGT. The CDR3 contains 16 residues. The J segment lost 8 bases and the V segment lost 6 bases, leaving 11 bases of the junction unmatched. In DNA, the CDR3 is TGTGCCAGCAGGCAACTCCCGGGACAGGGGGGCGAAAAACTGTTTTTT. Its protein product is CASRQLPGQGGEKLFF.

This clonotype has just a few counts. This chain uses TRBV6-1 with TRBJ2-2; D gene unclear. CDR1 MNHNS and CDR2 SASEGT come from the germline V gene. The ends were cut back, 3 bases at V and 1 base at J, with 12 bases in the middle. There are 16 residues in the CDR3. CDR3 residues: CASSDHYGENTGELFF. The CDR3 bases are TGTGCCAGCAGTGACCACTATGGGGAGAACACCGGGGAGCTGTTTTTT.

In this sample, this clonotype turned up many times. The CDR3 sequence: CASRTDSAYGELFF. The CDR3 DNA reads TGTGCCAGCAGGACCGACTCGGCTTACGGGGAGCTGTTTTTT. This chain links TRBV2 with TRBJ2-2, with D uncertain. The length of the CDR3 is 14 residues. With 6 bases removed from V and 7 bases from J, the gap between germline ends came to 15 bases. The germline CDR1 and CDR2 sequences are SNHLY and FYNNEI. The full variable domain, in which reference TRBV2 and TRBJ2-2 provide the parts outside the CDR3, is EPEVTQTPSHQVTQMGQEVILRCVPISNHLYFYWYRQILGQKVEFLVSFYNNEISEKSEIFDDQFSVERPDGSNFTLKIRSTKLEDSAMYFCASRTDSAYGELFFGEGSRLTVL.

In its sample, this clonotype was seen a few times. This chain uses TRBV5-1 with TRBJ2-7, with 10 nucleotides matching TRBD1. The trim removed 0 bases at V and 5 bases at J, leaving 5 bases unmatched. The CDR3 extends over 15 amino acids. The germline CDR1 and CDR2 sequences are SGHRS and YFSETQ. The CDR3 bases are TGCGCCAGCAGCTTGGTGACAGGGGGCACCGACGAGCAGTACTTC. Translated: CASSLVTGGTDEQYF.

This clonotype was found many times. This chain connects TRBV10-3 to TRBJ2-2; possibly TRBD2 for D (5 bases). Germline V gene lookup returns CDR1 ENHRY and CDR2 SYGVKD. V was shortened by 0 bases and J by 0 bases, with 11 bases between the two germline ends. This CDR3 spans 17 amino acids. CDR3 residues: CAISESLQRANTGELFF. CDR3 coding DNA: TGTGCCATCAGTGAGTCGCTGCAGAGGGCGAACACCGGGGAGCTGTTTTTT.

This clonotype has a count of ten or more. The rearrangement links TRBV9 to TRBJ2-1; 9 nucleotides match TRBD2. With V trimmed by 0 bases and J by 5 bases, 9 bases remained unmatched. The CDR3 length is 17 residues. Germline-derived CDR1 and CDR2 are SGDLS and YYNGEE. The CDR3 is CASSVDLAGRWNNEQFF. The DNA of the CDR3 is TGTGCCAGCAGCGTAGATCTAGCGGGAAGGTGGAACAATGAGCAGTTCTTC.

In its sample, this clonotype was seen a few times. The chain is built from TRBV3-1 and TRBJ2-1, with 7 bases aligning to TRBD1. This CDR3 is built from 15 residues. CDR1 is LGHDT and CDR2 is YNNKEL in the germline V gene (reference sequence). Losses at the gene ends were 0 bases for V and 5 bases for J; bases not matched to a gene: 4. In DNA form, the CDR3 reads TGTGCCAGCAGCCAAGACACCACAGGGGACAATGAGCAGTTCTTC. Residues: CASSQDTTGDNEQFF.

The rearrangement uses TRBV30 and TRBJ1-4; no reliable D call. CDR1 GTSNPN and CDR2 SVGIG come from the germline V gene (reference sequence). This CDR3 comprises 14 residues. Trimming took off 4 bases at V and 5 bases at J, with 14 bases between the two ends. The CDR3 coding sequence is TGTGCCTGGAAGGATGGAGGCTTAAATGAAAAACTGTTTTTT. Protein: CAWKDGGLNEKLFF.

This rearrangement joins TRBV12-3 or TRBV12-4 to TRBJ2-3; a possible D gene is TRBD2 (6 bases). The V gene lost 6 bases and the J gene lost 4 bases, with 14 bases spanning the gap. The CDR3 loop spans 14 amino acids. This CDR3 is CASSKLAWADTQYF. CDR3 coding DNA: TGTGCCAGCAGCAAACTAGCTTGGGCAGATACGCAGTATTTT.

This clonotype was seen a handful of times. The CDR3, as DNA: TGTGCCAGCAGCTTACGGGACACAAACATTCAGTACTTC. Translating gives CASSLRDTNIQYF. V usage is TRBV7-9 and J usage is TRBJ2-4; tentative D call: TRBD1 (6 bases). The CDR3 covers 13 residues. Germline lookup yields CDR1 SEHNR and CDR2 FQNEAQ (reference sequence). V lost 2 bases and J 6 bases, leaving 8 bases between the germline ends.

The sample holds many counts of this clonotype. The chain combines TRBV28 with TRBJ1-2; 10 positions agree with TRBD1. Germline values: CDR1 MDHEN, CDR2 SYDVKM. The CDR3 runs to 19 residues. The V gene end was trimmed by 4 bases and the J gene end by 2 bases; junction bases not matched to a gene: 16. This CDR3 is CASSSFGMGQGIENYGYTF. CDR3 DNA sequence: TGTGCCAGCAGTTCCTTTGGGATGGGACAGGGGATTGAAAACTATGGCTACACCTTC.